Below, one TCR beta chain is given with its context. The data belong to a study of cytomegalovirus exposure and HLA in healthy donors. V was clipped by 5 bases and J by 14 bases; unmatched bases: 9. The CDR3 contains 13 residues. The germline gives CDR1 SGHAT, CDR2 FQDESV (reference sequence). 13 Jbeta primers and 60 Vbeta primers were used for the PCR. The protocol was immunoSEQ multiplex PCR, while the TCRdb copy is restricted to in-frame clones and leaves out a portion. The sample includes tens of thousands of clones, around three fifths seen only once; the top ten take 14% to 15%. The chain couples TRBV11-1 to TRBJ2-1; 10 bases line up with TRBD2. Sample: PBMCs. This sequence originates from a woman aged 40 to 50 in good health and CMV-seropositive. CDR3 protein: CASSRGLADVEFF. The CDR3 DNA reads as TGTGCCAGCAGCCGAGGACTAGCGGACGTCGAGTTCTTC.